This is a list of T cell receptor beta chains from one sample in a study of blood T cell repertoires in COVID-19. The assay was immunoSEQ multiplex PCR, and TCRdb's table has in-frame clones only and misses some. This table has 350,000 to 450,000 clones, roughly four fifths appearing once. The specimen sequenced was PBMCs or T cells enriched from blood (not recorded which). These receptors originate from a woman aged 45 to 65 who had recovered from COVID-19. The conserved cysteine and the conserved F or W are not part of the CDR3 here. The D gene is left open where the match is weak. For some rows the clone size is stated as once, few or many, or as a class when expanded; others skip it.

NA TRBD1 TRBV27 ASSFLSGTGSYEQY
NA TRBD1 TRBV9 ASSAQGQSYEQY
NA NA TRBV21-1 ASSGRTGDTEAF
NA TRBD1 TRBV19 ASSTTGGRTEAF
NA NA TRBV30 AWSVPVSNTEAF
NA TRBD2 TRBV27 ASSLPPGTSGATGELF
NA TRBD1 TRBV7-2 ASSLAASGRTGTPYEQY
NA NA TRBV19 ASRPGGPSSYEQY
NA TRBD1 TRBV19 ASSDRRTGKVGYT
few TRBD1 TRBV5-6 ASSTGQGLLNTEAF
NA TRBD1 TRBV30 AWRDRGTYGYT
NA NA TRBV30 AWSNSERGAF
NA TRBD1 TRBV2 ARLAPGTGRSYGYT
NA NA TRBV5-1 ASGLLNTEAF
NA NA TRBV5-5 ASSLSGGGLYGYT
NA TRBD1 TRBV18 ASSPQGASSNQPQH
NA NA TRBV7-2 ASSLWGDNSPLH
NA TRBD2 TRBV5-1 ASSLLAGAAGELF
NA TRBD2 TRBV19 ASSTRTSGRAWRHEQF
NA TRBD1 TRBV30 AWRPPGWDRTEAF
NA NA TRBV5-4 ASSHPTGLYTDTQY
once TRBD1 TRBV5-1 ASSLGTANNSPLH
few NA TRBV10-3 AISLPGYGTEAF
NA TRBD1 TRBV18 ASSPGTGYNYGYT
NA NA TRBV5-1 ASSLEPSVDYGYT
NA NA TRBV2 ASSSGPPRRANEKLF
NA NA TRBV6-5 ASSYSSRNTEAF
NA TRBD2 TRBV7-8 ASSPENVLAGIEQF
NA TRBD1 TRBV27 ASSPNQGAGSYGYT